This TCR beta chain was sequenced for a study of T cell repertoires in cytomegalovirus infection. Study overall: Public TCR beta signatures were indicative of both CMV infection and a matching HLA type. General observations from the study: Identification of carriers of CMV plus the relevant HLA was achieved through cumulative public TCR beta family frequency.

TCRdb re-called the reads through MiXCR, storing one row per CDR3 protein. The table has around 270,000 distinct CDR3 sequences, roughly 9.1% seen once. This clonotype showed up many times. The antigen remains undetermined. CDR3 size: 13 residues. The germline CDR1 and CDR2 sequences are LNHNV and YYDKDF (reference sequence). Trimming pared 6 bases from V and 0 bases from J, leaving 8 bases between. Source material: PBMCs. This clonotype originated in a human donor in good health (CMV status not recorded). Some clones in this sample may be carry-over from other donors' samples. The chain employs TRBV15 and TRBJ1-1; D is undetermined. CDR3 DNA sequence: TGTGCCACCAGAGCGAAATTGAACACTGAAGCTTTCTTT. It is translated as CATRAKLNTEAFF.